This TCR beta chain was obtained from a study of T cells in Graves' hyperthyroidism and ophthalmopathy. Study-wide results and caveats: For ophthalmopathy, model prediction preceded onset by a median approximately 6 months.

Patients between 18 and 65 years old had hyperthyroidism, newly diagnosed and lasting under 2 months. From RNA transcripts, TCR beta CDR3 regions were amplified. In the first-round RT-PCR of the TCR CDR3, the HTBI primer set was used. MiXCR, run by TCRdb on the multiplex PCR reads, gives a single entry per CDR3 protein. Here the sample spans roughly 510,000 distinct CDR3 sequences, about 20% being singletons. This clonotype was picked up many times. No antigen is known for it. With 6 bases removed from V and 6 bases from J, the gap between germline ends came to 11 bases. The CDR3 covers 11 residues. Germline V gene sequence: CDR1 SQVTM, CDR2 ANQGSEA.

The rearrangement uses TRBV29-1 and TRBJ1-1, with D uncertain. This clonotype was sampled from a man aged 18 to 30 with Graves' hyperthyroidism. Sequenced material: blood. Here the CDR3 DNA reads TGCAGCGTATATGAAATCTCTGAAGCTTTCTTT. Translated: CSVYEISEAFF.